The entry that follows covers one T cell receptor beta chain sequence. What it recognizes is unknown. Average productive template count per sample was around 44,000. TCRdb's copy holds only in-frame clones and misses some; the assay was immunoSEQ multiplex PCR. The sample has thousands of clones; less than 75% are singletons. This sample was included in a study of STAT3 mutations in large granular lymphocyte leukemia. Germline loops: CDR1 SGHRS, CDR2 YFSETQ. Trimming cost V 5 bases and J 6 bases, with 8 bases left between them. The CDR3 is 11 amino acids. Study-level findings and limits: TCR clonotype switching after therapy occurred in about 30% of the 18 patients. Every T-cell large granular lymphocyte leukemia patient had at least one immunodominant TCR beta clonotype. No sample exists from the first appearance of each clone.

The receptor was isolated from a man aged 55 to 70 with T-cell large granular lymphocyte leukemia. Some clones in this sample may be carry-over from other donors' samples. This chain joins TRBV5-1 and TRBJ1-1; D ambiguous. The sequenced material came from peripheral blood mononuclear cells. The chain's CDR3 is CASREGSEAFF. CDR3 coding DNA: TGCGCCAGCAGGGAGGGCTCTGAAGCTTTCTTT.